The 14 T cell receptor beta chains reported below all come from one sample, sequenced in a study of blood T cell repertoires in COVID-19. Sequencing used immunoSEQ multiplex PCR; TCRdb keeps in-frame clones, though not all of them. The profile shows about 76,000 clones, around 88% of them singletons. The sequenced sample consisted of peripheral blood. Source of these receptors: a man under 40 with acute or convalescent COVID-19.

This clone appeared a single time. CDR3 loop: CASSVSGDYEQYF. CDR3 coding DNA: TGTGCCAGCAGCGTATCGGGGGACTACGAGCAGTACTTC. This rearrangement joins TRBV9 to TRBJ2-7, with D possibly being TRBD2 (6 bases). CDR1 SGDLS and CDR2 YYNGEE come from the germline V gene. This CDR3 region has 13 residues. Trimming removed 1 base at V and 3 bases at J, with 8 bases between. The full variable domain, its missing parts supplied by reference TRBV9 and TRBJ2-7, is DSGVTQTPKHLITATGQRVTLRCSPRSGDLSVYWYQQSLDQGLQFLIQYYNGEERAKGNILERFSAQQFPDLHSELNLSSLELGDSALYFCASSVSGDYEQYFGPGTRLTVT.

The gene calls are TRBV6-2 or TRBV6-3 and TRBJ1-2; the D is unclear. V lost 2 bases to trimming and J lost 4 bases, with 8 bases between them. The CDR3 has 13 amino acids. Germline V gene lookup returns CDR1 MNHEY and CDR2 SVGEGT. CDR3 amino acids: CASSYQAIYGYTF. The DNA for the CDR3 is TGTGCCAGCAGTTACCAGGCGATCTATGGCTACACCTTC.

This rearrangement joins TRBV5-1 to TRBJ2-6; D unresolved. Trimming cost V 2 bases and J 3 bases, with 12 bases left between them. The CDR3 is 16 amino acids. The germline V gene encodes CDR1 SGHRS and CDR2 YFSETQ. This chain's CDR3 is CASSLSGTVGANVLTF. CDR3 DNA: TGCGCCAGCAGCTTATCCGGCACAGTTGGGGCCAACGTCCTGACTTTC.

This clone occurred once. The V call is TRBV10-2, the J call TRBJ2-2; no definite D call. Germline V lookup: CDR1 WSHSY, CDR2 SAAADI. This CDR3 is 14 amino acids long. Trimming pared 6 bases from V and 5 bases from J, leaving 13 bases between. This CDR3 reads CASSEKLRTGELFF. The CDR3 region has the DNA TGCGCCAGCAGCGAAAAATTGAGGACCGGGGAGCTGTTTTTT.

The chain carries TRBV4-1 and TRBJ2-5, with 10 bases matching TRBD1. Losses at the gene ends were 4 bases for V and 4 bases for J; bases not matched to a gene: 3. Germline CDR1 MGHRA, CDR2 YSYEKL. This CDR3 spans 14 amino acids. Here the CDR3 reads CASSLRTGGETQYF. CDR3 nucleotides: TGCGCCAGCAGCCTTCGGACAGGGGGAGAGACCCAGTACTTC.

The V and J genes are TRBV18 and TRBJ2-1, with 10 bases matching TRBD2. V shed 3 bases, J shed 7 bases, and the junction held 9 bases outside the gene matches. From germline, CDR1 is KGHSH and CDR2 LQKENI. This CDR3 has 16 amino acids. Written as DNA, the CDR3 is TGTGCCAGCTCACCGCCCCTAGCGGGAGTGAGTAATGAGCAGTTCTTC. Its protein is CASSPPLAGVSNEQFF.

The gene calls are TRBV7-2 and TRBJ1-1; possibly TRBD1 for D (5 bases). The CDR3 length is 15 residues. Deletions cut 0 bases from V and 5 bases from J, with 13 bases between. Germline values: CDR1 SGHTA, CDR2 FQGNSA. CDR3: CASSLARDRVTEAFF. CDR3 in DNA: TGTGCCAGCAGCTTAGCTCGAGACAGAGTGACTGAAGCTTTCTTT.

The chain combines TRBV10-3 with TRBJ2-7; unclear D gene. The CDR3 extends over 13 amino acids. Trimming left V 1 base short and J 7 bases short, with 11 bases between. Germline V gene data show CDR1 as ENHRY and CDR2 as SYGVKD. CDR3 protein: CAISELEALEQYF. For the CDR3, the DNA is TGTGCCATCAGTGAGTTAGAGGCTCTGGAGCAGTACTTC.

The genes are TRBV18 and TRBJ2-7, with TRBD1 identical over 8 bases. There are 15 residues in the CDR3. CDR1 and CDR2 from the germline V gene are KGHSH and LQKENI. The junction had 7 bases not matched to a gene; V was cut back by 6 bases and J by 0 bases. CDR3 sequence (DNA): TGTGCCAGCTCGCGGGGACAGGACATCTCCTACGAGCAGTACTTC. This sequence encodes CASSRGQDISYEQYF.

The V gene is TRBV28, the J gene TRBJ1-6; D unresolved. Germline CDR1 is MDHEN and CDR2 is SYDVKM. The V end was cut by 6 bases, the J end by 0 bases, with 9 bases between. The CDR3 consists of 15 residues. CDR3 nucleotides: TGTGCCAGCAGGACGGGAACCTCCTATAATTCACCCCTCCACTTT. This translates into CASRTGTSYNSPLHF.

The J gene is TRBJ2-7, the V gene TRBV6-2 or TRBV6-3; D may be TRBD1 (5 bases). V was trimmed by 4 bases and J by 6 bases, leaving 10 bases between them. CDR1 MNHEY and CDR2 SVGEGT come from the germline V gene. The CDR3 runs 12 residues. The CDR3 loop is CASSSRVGEQYF. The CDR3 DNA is TGTGCCAGCAGTTCCAGGGTCGGCGAGCAGTACTTC.

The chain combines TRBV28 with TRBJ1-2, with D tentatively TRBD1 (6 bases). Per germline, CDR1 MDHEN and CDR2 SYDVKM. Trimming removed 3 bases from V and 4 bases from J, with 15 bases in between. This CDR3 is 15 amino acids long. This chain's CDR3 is CASSLITGYGYGYTF. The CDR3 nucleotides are TGTGCCAGCAGTTTGATAACAGGGTACGGCTATGGCTACACCTTC.

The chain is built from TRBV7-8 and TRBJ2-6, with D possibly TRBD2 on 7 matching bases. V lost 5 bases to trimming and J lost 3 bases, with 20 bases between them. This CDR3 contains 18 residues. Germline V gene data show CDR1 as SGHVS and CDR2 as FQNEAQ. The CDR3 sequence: CASSHNREGVFGANVLTF. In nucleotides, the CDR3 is TGTGCCAGCAGCCATAACAGGGAGGGGGTTTTTGGGGCCAACGTCCTGACTTTC.

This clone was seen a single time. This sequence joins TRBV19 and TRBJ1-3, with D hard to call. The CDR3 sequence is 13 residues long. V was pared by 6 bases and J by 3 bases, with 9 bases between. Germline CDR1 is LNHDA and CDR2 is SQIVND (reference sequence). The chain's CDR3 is CASRPFSGNTIYF. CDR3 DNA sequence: TGTGCCAGTAGGCCGTTCAGTGGAAACACCATATATTTT.